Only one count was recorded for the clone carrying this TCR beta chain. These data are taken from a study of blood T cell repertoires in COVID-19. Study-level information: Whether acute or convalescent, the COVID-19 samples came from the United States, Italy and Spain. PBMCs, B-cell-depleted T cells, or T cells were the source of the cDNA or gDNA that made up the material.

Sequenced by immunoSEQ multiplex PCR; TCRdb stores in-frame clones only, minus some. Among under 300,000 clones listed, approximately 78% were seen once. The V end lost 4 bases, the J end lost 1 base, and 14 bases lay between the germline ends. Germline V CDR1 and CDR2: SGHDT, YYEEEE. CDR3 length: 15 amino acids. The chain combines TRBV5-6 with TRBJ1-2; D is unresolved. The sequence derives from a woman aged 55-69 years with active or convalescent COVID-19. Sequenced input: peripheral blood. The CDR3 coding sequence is TGTGCCAGCAGCCCTATTGGGAGGGATAACTATGGCTACACCTTC. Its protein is CASSPIGRDNYGYTF.